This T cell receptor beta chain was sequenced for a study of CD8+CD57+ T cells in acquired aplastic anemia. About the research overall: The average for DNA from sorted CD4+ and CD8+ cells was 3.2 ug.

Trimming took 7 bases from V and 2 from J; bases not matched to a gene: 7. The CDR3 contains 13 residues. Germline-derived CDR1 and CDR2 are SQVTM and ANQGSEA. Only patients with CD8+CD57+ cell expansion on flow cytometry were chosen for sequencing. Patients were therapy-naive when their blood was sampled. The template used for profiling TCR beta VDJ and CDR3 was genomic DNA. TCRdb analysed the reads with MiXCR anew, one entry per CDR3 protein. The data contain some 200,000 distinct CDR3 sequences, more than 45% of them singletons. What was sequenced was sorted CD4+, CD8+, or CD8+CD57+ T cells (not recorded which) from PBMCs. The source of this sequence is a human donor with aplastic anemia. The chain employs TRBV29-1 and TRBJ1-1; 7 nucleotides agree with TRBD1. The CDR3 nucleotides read TGCAGCGGCGAGGGACAGACAAACACTGAAGCTTTCTTT. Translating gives CSGEGQTNTEAFF.